The rows below give T cell receptor beta chains drawn from one sample of a study of Graves' ophthalmopathy and Graves' hyperthyroidism. TCRdb re-derived calls from the multiplex PCR reads in MiXCR, one entry per CDR3 protein. Of roughly 610,000 distinct CDR3 sequences in the sample, 22% were seen once. The specimen sequenced was peripheral blood. Every receptor here comes from a woman aged 18 to 35 with stable Graves' hyperthyroidism. Some clones in this sample may be carry-over from other donors' samples. The CDR3 runs from the conserved cysteine through the conserved F or W. The D gene is left open where the match is weak. Where a row states a size, it is once, few, many or the class of an expanded clone; other rows omit it.

j_call v_call clone_size d_call cdr3_nt cdr3_aa
TRBJ2-7 TRBV5-1 many NA TGCGCCAGCAGCTCAGGGGACTCCAACTCCTACGAGCAGTACTTC CASSSGDSNSYEQYF
TRBJ1-1 TRBV3-1 many NA TGTGCCAGCAGCCAAGTGGCGGGGAACACTGAAGCTTTCTTT CASSQVAGNTEAFF
TRBJ2-4 TRBV28 many NA TGTGCCAGCAGTCTTTACAGGGCCTCAGGCAAAAACATTCAGTACTTC CASSLYRASGKNIQYF
TRBJ2-5 TRBV27 many NA TGTGCCAGCAGTCTAAACCCACTAGAAACAGAGACCCAGTACTTC CASSLNPLETETQYF
TRBJ2-5 TRBV12-3/TRBV12-4 many NA TGTGCCAGCAGTAAACACAGGGCCAGGGAGACCCAGTACTTC CASSKHRARETQYF
TRBJ2-5 TRBV11-1 many NA TGTGCCAGCAGTCCGCGTGGCGGGGCCGCCAAGGAGTTCCAAGAGACCCAGTACTTC CASSPRGGAAKEFQETQYF
TRBJ1-2 TRBV7-6 many NA TGTGCCAGCAGCTTAGAGTCCCAGGGTTACTATGGCTACACCTTC CASSLESQGYYGYTF
TRBJ1-1 TRBV6-1 many NA TGTGCCAGCAGACAACAGGGTGCTGGGAACACTGAAGCTTTCTTT CASRQQGAGNTEAFF
TRBJ1-1 TRBV7-6 NA NA TGTGCCAGCAGCTTAGCGCAAACACCACAAGCTGAAGCTTTCTTT CASSLAQTPQAEAFF
TRBJ1-3 TRBV7-9 few NA TGTGCCAGCAGCTTAGGGGGGCCCTCTGGAAACACCATATATTTT CASSLGGPSGNTIYF
TRBJ2-5 TRBV2 many TRBD2 TGTGCCAGCAGTGGTCGGCGGGGGGGCTCGGAGACCCAGTACTTC CASSGRRGGSETQYF
TRBJ1-2 TRBV30 NA NA TGTGCCTGGAGGGAGGGTACCCTGAACTATGGCTACACCTTC CAWREGTLNYGYTF
TRBJ1-1 TRBV27 many NA TGTGCCAGCAGCCCAGTGGTACGGGCCCCTGAAGCTTTCTTT CASSPVVRAPEAFF
TRBJ1-2 TRBV19 many NA TGTGCCAGCGGGACACTTGGCACCTTC CASGTLGTF
TRBJ2-2 TRBV2 few TRBD1 TGTGCCATTGGACAGGGCCACGGGGAGCTGTTTTTT CAIGQGHGELFF
TRBJ2-5 TRBV10-1 NA NA TGCGCCGGGGAGACCCAGTACTTC CAGETQYF
TRBJ1-1 TRBV7-9 NA TRBD1 TGTGCCAGCAGCATTCGACAGGGGACGACTGAAGCTTTCTTT CASSIRQGTTEAFF
TRBJ2-5 TRBV12-3/TRBV12-4 NA TRBD1 TGTGCCAGCAGCCCCCGGGACAGGGGATACAGGACCCAGTACTTC CASSPRDRGYRTQYF
TRBJ2-5 TRBV7-8 NA TRBD1 TGTGCCAGCAGCTACGGGACAGGGGGTAGAGAGACCCAGTACTTC CASSYGTGGRETQYF
TRBJ1-5 TRBV12-3/TRBV12-4 few NA TGTGCCAGCACTTCCCGACGGAAGAATCAGCCCCAGCATTTT CASTSRRKNQPQHF
TRBJ2-7 TRBV28 few NA TGTGCCAGCAGTTTAAGGGCAGGATCCTTCTCCTACGAGCAGTACTTC CASSLRAGSFSYEQYF
TRBJ2-2 TRBV12-3/TRBV12-4 many NA TGTGCCAGCAGACCAGGGGGGACCGGGGAGCTGTTTTTT CASRPGGTGELFF
TRBJ2-7 TRBV28 many NA TGTGCCAGCAGTTGGGCCGGGATCGATTACGAGCAGTACTTC CASSWAGIDYEQYF
TRBJ2-4 TRBV6-1 many NA TGTGCCAGCAGAAGGGACCTTGGGAACATTCAGTACTTC CASRRDLGNIQYF
TRBJ1-1 TRBV6-2/TRBV6-3 once NA TGTGCCAGCACAAGGGGAGGAACTGAAGCTTTCTTT CASTRGGTEAFF
TRBJ1-2 TRBV6-5 NA NA TGTGCCAGCAGTTACTCGATTGTGCAGGGGTCCTATGGCTACACCTTC CASSYSIVQGSYGYTF
TRBJ2-2 TRBV18 many NA TGTGCCAGCTCACCACGGGGGATGGCCGGGGAGCTGTTTTTT CASSPRGMAGELFF
TRBJ1-1 TRBV19 many NA TGTGCCAGTAGGGGACATCAGAACACTGAAGCTTTCTTT CASRGHQNTEAFF
TRBJ1-5 TRBV6-1 NA NA TGTGCCACCGGCGGCAGCGGGGAGGTACAGCCCCAGCATTTT CATGGSGEVQPQHF
TRBJ1-1 TRBV5-1 many NA TGCGCCAGCAGTTCCAGGACAGCCATGAACACTGAAGCTTTCTTT CASSSRTAMNTEAFF
TRBJ1-2 TRBV2 many NA TGTGCCAGCAGGGAACAGGGAACCTATGGCTACACCTTC CASREQGTYGYTF
TRBJ1-1 TRBV20-1 many NA TGCAGTGCTTTCGGACGGGAAGCTTTCTTT CSAFGREAFF